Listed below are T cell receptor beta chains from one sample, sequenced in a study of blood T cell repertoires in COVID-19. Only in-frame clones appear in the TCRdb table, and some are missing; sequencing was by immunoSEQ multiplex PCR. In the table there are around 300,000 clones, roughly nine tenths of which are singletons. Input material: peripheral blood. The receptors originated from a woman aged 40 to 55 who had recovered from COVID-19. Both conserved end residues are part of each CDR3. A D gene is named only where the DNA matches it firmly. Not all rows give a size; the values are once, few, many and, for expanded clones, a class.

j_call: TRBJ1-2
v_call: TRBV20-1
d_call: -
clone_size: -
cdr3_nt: TGCAGTGCTAGTGAACTCGCCTCTATGAGCTACACCTTC
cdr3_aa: CSASELASMSYTF

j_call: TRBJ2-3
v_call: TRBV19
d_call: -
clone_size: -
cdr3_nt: TGTGCCAGTAGTATCGGGGGAGCTGGCACAGATACGCAGTATTTT
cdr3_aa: CASSIGGAGTDTQYF

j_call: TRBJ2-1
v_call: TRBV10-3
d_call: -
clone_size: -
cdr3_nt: TGTGCCATCAGTGAGTTAGCCGCCCGGGATAACTCCTACAATGAGCAGTTCTTC
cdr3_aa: CAISELAARDNSYNEQFF

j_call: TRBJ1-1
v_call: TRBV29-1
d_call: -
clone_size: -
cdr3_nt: TGCAGCGCCCTACTCCACCAGGACACTGAAGCTTTCTTT
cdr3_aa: CSALLHQDTEAFF

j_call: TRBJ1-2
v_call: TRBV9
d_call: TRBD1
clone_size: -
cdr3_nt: TGTGCCAGCAGGAACCTCGGGACAGGAAGTGCCTACACCTTC
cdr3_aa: CASRNLGTGSAYTF

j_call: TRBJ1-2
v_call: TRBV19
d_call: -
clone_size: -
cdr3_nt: TGTGCCAGTAGTGTTGGGGGGGACGCCTATGGCTACACCTTC
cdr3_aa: CASSVGGDAYGYTF

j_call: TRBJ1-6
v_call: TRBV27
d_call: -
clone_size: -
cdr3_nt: TGTGCCAGCAGTCGCATAGGGGGGGACTACGCTGAAAAAGCCTATAATTCACCCCTCCACTTT
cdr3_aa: CASSRIGGDYAEKAYNSPLHF

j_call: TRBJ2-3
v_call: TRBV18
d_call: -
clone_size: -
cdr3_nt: TGTGCCAGCTCCCCCGACCTGGGGGGTGAAACGAGGGGTACGCAGTATTTT
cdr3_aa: CASSPDLGGETRGTQYF

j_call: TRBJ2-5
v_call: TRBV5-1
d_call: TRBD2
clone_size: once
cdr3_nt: TGCGCCAGCAGCCCGGGACTAGCGGGAGTGGAGACCCAGTACTTC
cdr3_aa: CASSPGLAGVETQYF

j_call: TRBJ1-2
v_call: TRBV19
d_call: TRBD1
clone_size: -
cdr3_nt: TGTGCCAGTAGTATAGACGAAGACAGGGGACGCACCTTC
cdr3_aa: CASSIDEDRGRTF

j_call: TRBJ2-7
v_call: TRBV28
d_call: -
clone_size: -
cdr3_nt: TGTGCCAGCAGGCGAGACTACGAGCAGTACTTC
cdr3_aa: CASRRDYEQYF

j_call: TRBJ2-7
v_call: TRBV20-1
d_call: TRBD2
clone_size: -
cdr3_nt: TGCAGTGCTAGTACTAGCGGGAGCTACGAGCAGTACTTC
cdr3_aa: CSASTSGSYEQYF

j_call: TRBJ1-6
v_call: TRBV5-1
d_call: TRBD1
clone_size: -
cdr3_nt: TGCGCCAGCAGCAGTCCCGGGACAGGGGACGGGCTTAATTCACCCCTCCACTTT
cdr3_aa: CASSSPGTGDGLNSPLHF

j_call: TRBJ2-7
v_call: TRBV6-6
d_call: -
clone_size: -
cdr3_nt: TGTGCCAGCAGTTACGCTGGGACTCGCGATCCCTACGAGCAGTACTTC
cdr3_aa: CASSYAGTRDPYEQYF

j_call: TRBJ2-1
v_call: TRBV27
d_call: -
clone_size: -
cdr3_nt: TGTGCCAGCAGTTACCAGCGGTATAGCTCCTACAATGAGCAGTTCTTC
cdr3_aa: CASSYQRYSSYNEQFF

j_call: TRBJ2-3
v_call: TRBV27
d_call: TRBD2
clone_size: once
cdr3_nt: TGTGCCAGCACGCCATCGACAAGCGGGGCCACAGATACGCAGTATTTT
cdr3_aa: CASTPSTSGATDTQYF

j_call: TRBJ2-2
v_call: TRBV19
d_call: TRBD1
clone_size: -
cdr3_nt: TGTGCCAGTAGTAAAGACAGGGCGAACACCGGGGAGCTGTTTTTT
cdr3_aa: CASSKDRANTGELFF

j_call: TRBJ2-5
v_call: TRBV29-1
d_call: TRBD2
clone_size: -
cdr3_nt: TGCAGCGTTGAGGCGGGGAGGGAGGAGGGCCTCCAAGAGACCCAGTACTTC
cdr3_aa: CSVEAGREEGLQETQYF

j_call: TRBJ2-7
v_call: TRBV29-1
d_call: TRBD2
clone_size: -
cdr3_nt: TGCAGCGTTGAGGGAGGGACTAGCGGTTACGAGCAGTACTTC
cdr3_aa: CSVEGGTSGYEQYF

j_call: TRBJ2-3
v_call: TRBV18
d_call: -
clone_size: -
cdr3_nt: TGTGCCAGCTCACCGGGGACTCCGACTACAGATACGCAGTATTTT
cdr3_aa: CASSPGTPTTDTQYF

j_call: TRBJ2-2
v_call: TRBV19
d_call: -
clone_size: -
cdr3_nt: TGTGCCTCACGGGTGGGGGGAAACACCGGGGAGCTGTTTTTT
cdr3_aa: CASRVGGNTGELFF

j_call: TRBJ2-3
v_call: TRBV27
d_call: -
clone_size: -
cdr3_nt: TGTGCCAGCAGGACCACAGGGACAGATACGCAGTATTTT
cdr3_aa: CASRTTGTDTQYF

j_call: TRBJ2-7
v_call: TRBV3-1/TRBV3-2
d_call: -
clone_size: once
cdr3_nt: TGTGCCAGCAGCCAAGTAGGCCCGGGAGCGGGCGAGCAGTACTTC
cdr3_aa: CASSQVGPGAGEQYF

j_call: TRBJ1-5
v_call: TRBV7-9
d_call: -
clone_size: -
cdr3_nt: TGTGCCAGCAGCTCCGCTTCAGGGGGCAATCAGCCCCAGCATTTT
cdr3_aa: CASSSASGGNQPQHF

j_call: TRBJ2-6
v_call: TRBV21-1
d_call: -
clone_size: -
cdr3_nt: TGTGCCAGGTCGACTAGCGGGAGGGCTGGGGCCAACGTCCTGACTTTC
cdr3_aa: CARSTSGRAGANVLTF

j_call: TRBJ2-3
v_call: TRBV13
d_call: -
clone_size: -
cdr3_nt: TGTGCCAGCAGCCGCGAAGAAAATACGCAGTATTTT
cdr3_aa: CASSREENTQYF

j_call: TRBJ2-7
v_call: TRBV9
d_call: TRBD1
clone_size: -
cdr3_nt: TGTGCCAGCAGCCCGCCAGGGGGCTACGAGCAGTACTTC
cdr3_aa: CASSPPGGYEQYF

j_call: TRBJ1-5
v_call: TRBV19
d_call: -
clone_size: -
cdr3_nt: TGTGCCAGTAGTATATTAGGGAGGCCCCAGCATTTT
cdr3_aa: CASSILGRPQHF

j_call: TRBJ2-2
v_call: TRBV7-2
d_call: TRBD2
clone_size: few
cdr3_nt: TGTGCCAGCAGCCCCCTGACTAGCGGGAATGGCGGGGAGCTGTTTTTT
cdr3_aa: CASSPLTSGNGGELFF

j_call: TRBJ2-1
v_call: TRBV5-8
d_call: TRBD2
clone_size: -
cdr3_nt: TGTGCCAGCAGCACGGGACTAGCGGGAGTGCTTGAGCAGTTCTTC
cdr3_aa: CASSTGLAGVLEQFF

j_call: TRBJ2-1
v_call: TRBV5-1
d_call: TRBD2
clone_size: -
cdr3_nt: TGCGCCAGCAGCCCCGGGACTATCTACAATGAGCAGTTCTTC
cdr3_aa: CASSPGTIYNEQFF

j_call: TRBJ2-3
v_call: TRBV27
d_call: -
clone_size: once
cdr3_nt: TGTGCCAGCACCCCCTGGGGGACTCAGGGCCCAGATACGCAGTATTTT
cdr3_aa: CASTPWGTQGPDTQYF

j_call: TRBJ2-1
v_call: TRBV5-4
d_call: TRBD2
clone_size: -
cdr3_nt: TGTGCCAGCAGCTTGGGGGCAGGAGTGGGACTAGCACGCTCCAGGGAGCAGTTCTTC
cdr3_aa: CASSLGAGVGLARSREQFF

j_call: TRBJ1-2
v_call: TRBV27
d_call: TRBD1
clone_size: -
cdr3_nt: TGTGCCAGCAGTGCAACGGGACAGGGGGCAATTGGCTACACCTTC
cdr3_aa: CASSATGQGAIGYTF

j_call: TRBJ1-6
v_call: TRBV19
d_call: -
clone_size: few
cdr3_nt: TGTGCCAGTAGTATAGGAGTCTCGAATTCACCCCTCCACTTT
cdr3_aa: CASSIGVSNSPLHF

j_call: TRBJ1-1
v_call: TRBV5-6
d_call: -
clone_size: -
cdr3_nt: TGTGCCAGCAGCTTGGCCGCGGTCATGAACACTGAAGCTTTCTTT
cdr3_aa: CASSLAAVMNTEAFF

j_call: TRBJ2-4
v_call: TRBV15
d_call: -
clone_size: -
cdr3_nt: TGTGCCACCAGCAGAGACCGGGACAATAAAAACATTCAGTACTTC
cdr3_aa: CATSRDRDNKNIQYF

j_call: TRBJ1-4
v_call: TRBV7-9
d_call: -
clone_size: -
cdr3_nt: TGTGCCAGCAGCCCAACCGAAATAGACAGGCTGTTTTTT
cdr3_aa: CASSPTEIDRLFF

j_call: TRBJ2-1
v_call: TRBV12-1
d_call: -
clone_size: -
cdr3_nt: TGTGCCAGCAGCGATTTCCGGAAGGATGGACTTGTCTTTGGGTTGTTGCGGGGAGACAATGAGCAGTTCTTC
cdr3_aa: CASSDFRKDGLVFGLLRGDNEQFF

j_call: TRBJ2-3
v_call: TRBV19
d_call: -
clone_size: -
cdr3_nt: TGTGCCAGTAGTACGGGAGTAACAGATACGCAGTATTTT
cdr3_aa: CASSTGVTDTQYF

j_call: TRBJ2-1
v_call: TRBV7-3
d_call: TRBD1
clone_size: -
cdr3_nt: TGTGCCAGCAGCCGCGACAGGGGGAATGAGCAGTTCTTC
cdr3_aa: CASSRDRGNEQFF

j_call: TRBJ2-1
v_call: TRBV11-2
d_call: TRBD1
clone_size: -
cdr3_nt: TGTGCCAGCAGCTCCACTGGACAGGGGTCCAATGAGCAGTTCTTC
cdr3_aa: CASSSTGQGSNEQFF

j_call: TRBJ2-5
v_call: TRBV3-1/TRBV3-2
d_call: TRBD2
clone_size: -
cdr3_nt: TGTGCCAGCAGCCGCTTGGGATCTAGCGGGAGAGAGACCCAGTACTTC
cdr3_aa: CASSRLGSSGRETQYF

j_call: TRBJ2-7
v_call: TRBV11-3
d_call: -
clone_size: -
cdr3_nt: TGTGCCAGCAGCTTAGATTTTACAGGACCGCAGTACTTC
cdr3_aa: CASSLDFTGPQYF

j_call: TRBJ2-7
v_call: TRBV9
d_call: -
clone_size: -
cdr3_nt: TGTGCCAGCAGCGTAGAAAAGCTCGCGGGCGAGCAGTACTTC
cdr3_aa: CASSVEKLAGEQYF

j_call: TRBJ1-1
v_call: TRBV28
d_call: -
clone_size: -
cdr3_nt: TGTGCCAGCAGCTTATCTCAGGGCCCTGAAGCTTTCTTT
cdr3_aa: CASSLSQGPEAFF

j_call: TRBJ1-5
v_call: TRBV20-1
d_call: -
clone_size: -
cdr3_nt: TGCAGTGCTAGTGAGGGGATTCAGGGTTATAGCAATCAGCCCCAGCATTTT
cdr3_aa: CSASEGIQGYSNQPQHF

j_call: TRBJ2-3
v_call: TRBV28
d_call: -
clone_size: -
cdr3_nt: TGTGCCAGCAGTTCCCAACAGGGGAGGTACGATACGCAGTATTTT
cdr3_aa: CASSSQQGRYDTQYF

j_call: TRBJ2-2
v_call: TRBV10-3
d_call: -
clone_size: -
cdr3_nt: TGTGCCATCAGCCCCCCTTCGGCGAACACCGGGGAGCTGTTTTTT
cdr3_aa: CAISPPSANTGELFF

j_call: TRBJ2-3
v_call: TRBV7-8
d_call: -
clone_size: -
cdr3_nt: TGTGCCAGCACCGGACGGGAGACAGATACGCAGTATTTT
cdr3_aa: CASTGRETDTQYF

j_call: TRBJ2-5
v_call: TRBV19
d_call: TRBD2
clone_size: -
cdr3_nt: TGTGCCAGTAGTTCTAGCGGAAGGGAGACCCAGTACTTC
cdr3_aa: CASSSSGRETQYF

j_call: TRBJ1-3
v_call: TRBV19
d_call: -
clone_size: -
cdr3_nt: TGTGCCAGTAGTAAGGGACATGGGGACACCATATATTTT
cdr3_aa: CASSKGHGDTIYF

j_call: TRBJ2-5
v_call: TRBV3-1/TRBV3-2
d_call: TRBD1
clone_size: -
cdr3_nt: TGTGCCAGCAGCCTCGGACAGGCCGAGACCCAGTACTTC
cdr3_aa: CASSLGQAETQYF

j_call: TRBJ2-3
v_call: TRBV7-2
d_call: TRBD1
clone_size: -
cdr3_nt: TGTGCCAGCAGCTTAGAGGGGACAGGGTGGGATACGCAGTATTTT
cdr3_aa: CASSLEGTGWDTQYF

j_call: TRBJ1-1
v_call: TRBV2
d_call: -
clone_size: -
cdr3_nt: TGTGCCAGCAGGGAGACAGCAATGAACACTGAAGCTTTCTTT
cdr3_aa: CASRETAMNTEAFF